This T cell receptor beta chain was found in a study of T cell repertoires in cytomegalovirus infection. Background on the study: Evidence of both CMV infection and a matching HLA type came from public TCR beta signatures.

V was shortened by 4 bases and J by 4 bases, with 3 bases between the two germline ends. This CDR3 region has 10 residues. Germline V CDR1 and CDR2: SQVTM, ANQGSEA. As regards this clonotype: Antigen: not known.

TCRdb fed the reads into MiXCR, producing one record per CDR3 protein. Of 200,000 to 250,000 distinct CDR3 sequences listed, 22% were seen once; the top ten hold 15% to 20%. Study conclusions and caveats: Based on cumulative public TCR beta family frequency, carriers of CMV plus the relevant HLA were identified. Across the ex vivo response, the dominant clonotypes were HLA-C-restricted CMV-specific TCR beta clonotypes.

V usage is TRBV29-1 and J usage is TRBJ2-3; D remains unclear. The source material was CD8+ T cells from PBMCs. The receptor was isolated from a human donor in good health (CMV status not recorded). Some clones in this sample may be carry-over from other donors' samples. The CDR3 bases are TGCAGCGTTGGATCAGATACGCAGTATTTT. Encoded protein: CSVGSDTQYF.